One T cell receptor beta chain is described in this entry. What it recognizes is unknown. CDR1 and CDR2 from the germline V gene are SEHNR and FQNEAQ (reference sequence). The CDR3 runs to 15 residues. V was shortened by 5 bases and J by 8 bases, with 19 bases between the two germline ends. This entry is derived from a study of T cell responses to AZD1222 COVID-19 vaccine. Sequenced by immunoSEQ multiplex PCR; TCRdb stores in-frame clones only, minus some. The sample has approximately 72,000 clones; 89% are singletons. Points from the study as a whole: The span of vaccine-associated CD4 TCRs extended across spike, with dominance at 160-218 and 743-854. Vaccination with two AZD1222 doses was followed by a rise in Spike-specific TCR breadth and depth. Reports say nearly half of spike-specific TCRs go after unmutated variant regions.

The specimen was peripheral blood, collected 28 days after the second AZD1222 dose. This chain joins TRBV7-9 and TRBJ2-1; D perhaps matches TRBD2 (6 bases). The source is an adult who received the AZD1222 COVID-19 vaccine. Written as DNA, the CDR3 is TGTGCCAGCAGCCGACCTAAGGCAGGCGGGGATGAGCAGTTCTTC. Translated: CASSRPKAGGDEQFF.